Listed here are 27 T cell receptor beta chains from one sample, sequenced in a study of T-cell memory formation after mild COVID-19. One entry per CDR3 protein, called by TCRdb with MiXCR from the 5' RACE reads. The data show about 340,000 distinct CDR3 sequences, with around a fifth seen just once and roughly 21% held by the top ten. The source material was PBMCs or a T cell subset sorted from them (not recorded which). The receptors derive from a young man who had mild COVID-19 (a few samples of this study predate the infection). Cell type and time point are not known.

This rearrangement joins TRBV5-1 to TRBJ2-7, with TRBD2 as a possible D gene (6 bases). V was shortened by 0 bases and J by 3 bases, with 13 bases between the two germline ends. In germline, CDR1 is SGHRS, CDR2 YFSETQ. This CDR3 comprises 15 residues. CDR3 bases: TGCGCCAGCAGCTTGGGGGCTAGCGTCCACTACGAGCAGTACTTC. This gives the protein CASSLGASVHYEQYF.

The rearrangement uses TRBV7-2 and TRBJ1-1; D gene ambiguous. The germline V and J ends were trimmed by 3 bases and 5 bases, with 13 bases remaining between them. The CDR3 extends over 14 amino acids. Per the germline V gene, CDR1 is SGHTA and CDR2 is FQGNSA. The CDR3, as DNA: TGTGCCAGCAGCTTGGCACTGCCGGGGACTGAAGCTTTCTTT. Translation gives CASSLALPGTEAFF.

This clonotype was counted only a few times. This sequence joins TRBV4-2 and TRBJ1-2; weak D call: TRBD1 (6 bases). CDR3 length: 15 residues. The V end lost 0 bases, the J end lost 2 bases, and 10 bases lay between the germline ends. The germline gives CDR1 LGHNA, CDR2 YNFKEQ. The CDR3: CASSQDDRRNYGYTF. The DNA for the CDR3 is TGTGCCAGCAGCCAAGACGACAGGAGGAACTATGGCTACACCTTC.

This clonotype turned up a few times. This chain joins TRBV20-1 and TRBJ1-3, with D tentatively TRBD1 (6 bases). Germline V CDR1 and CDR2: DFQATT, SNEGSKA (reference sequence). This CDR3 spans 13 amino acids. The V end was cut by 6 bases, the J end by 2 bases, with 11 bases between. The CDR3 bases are TGCAGTGCCGCGGGGGGCACTGGAAACACCATATATTTT. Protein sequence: CSAAGGTGNTIYF.

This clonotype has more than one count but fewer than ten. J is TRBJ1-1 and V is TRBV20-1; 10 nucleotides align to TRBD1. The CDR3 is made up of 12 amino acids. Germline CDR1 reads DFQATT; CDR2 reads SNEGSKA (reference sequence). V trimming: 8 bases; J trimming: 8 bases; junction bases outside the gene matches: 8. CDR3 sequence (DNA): TGCAGTACGGACAGGGGGTTTCACGAAGCTTTCTTT. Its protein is CSTDRGFHEAFF.

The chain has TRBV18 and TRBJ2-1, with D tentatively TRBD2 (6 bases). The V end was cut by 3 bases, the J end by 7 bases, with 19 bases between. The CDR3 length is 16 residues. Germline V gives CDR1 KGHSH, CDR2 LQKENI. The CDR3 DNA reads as TGTGCCAGCTCACCGCGGGGAGCCACTGTGGGGAATGAGCAGTTCTTC. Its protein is CASSPRGATVGNEQFF.

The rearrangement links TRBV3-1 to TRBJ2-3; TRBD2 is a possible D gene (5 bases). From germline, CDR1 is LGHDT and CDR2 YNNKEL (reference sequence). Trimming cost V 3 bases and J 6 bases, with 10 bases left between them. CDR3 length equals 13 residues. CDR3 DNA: TGTGCCAGCAGCCATCGGGGTTTGGATACGCAGTATTTT. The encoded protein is CASSHRGLDTQYF.

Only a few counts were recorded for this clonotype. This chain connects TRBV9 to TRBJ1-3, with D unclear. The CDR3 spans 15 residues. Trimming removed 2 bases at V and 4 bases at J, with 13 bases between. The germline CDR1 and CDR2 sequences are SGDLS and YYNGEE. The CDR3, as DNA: TGTGCCAGCAGCGTGGTGGACGGGAGGGGAAACACCATATATTTT. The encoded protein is CASSVVDGRGNTIYF.

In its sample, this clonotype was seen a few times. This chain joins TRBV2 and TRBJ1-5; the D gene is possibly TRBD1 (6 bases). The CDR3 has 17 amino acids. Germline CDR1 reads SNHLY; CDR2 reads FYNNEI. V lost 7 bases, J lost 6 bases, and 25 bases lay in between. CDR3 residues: CASNMGHGLGGSQPQHF. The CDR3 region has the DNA TGTGCCAGCAATATGGGACACGGACTGGGTGGAAGTCAGCCCCAGCATTTT.

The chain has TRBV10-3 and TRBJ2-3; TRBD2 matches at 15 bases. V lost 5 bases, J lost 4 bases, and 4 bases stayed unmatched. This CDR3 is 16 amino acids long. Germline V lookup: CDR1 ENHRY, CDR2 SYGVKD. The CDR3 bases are TGTGCCATCAGTCGGACTAGCGGGGGGGCAGCAGATACGCAGTATTTT. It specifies CAISRTSGGAADTQYF.

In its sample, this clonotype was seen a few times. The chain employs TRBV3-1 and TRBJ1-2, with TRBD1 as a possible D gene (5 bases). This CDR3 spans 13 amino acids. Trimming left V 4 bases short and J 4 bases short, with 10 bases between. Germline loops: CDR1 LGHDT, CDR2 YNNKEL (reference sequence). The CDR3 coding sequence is TGTGCCAGCAGCCCCGGGGGAGCCTATGGCTACACCTTC. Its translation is CASSPGGAYGYTF.

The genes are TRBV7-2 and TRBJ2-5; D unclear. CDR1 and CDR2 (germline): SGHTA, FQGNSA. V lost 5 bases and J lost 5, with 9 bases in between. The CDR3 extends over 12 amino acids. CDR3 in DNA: TGTGCCAGCAGCGTCGGGTTGGAGACCCAGTACTTC. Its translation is CASSVGLETQYF. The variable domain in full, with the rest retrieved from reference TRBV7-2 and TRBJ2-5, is GAGVSQSPSNKVTEKGKDVELRCDPISGHTALYWYRQSLGQGLEFLIYFQGNSAPDKSGLPSDRFSAERTGGSVSTLTIQRTQQEDSAVYLCASSVGLETQYFGPGTRLLVL.

The CDR3 nucleotides are TGTGCCAGCAGTTTTTACGGCAGTGAAGCTTTCTTT. This codes for CASSFYGSEAFF. The V gene is TRBV12-3 or TRBV12-4, the J gene TRBJ1-1; D ambiguous. The CDR3 covers 12 residues. V lost 3 bases and J 7 bases, leaving 9 bases between the germline ends.

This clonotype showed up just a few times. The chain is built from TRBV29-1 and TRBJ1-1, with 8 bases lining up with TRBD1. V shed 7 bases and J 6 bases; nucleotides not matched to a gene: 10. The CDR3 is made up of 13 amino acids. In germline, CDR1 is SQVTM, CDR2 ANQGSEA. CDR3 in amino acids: CSADRGRGAEAFF. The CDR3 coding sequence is TGCAGCGCCGACAGGGGTCGGGGCGCTGAAGCTTTCTTT. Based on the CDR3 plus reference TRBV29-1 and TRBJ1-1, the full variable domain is SAVISQKPSRDICQRGTSLTIQCQVDSQVTMMFWYRQQPGQSLTLIATANQGSEATYESGFVIDKFPISRPNLTFSTLTVSNMSPEDSSIYLCSADRGRGAEAFFGQGTRLTVV.

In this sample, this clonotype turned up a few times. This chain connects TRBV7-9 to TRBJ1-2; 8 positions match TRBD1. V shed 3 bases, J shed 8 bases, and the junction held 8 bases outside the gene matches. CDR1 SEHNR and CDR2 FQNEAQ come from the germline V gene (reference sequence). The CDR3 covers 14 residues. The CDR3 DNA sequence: TGTGCCAGCAGCTTCAGGGGGCTCGCACAAGGCTACACCTTC. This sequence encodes CASSFRGLAQGYTF. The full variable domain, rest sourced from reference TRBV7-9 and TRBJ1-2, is DTGVSQNPRHKITKRGQNVTFRCDPISEHNRLYWYRQTLGQGPEFLTYFQNEAQLEKSRLLSDRFSAERPKGSFSTLEIQRTEQGDSAMYLCASSFRGLAQGYTFGSGTRLTVV.

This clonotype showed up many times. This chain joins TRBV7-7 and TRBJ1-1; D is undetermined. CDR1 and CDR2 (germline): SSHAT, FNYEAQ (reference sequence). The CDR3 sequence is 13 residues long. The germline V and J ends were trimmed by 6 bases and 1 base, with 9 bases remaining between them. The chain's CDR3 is CASSLDANTEAFF. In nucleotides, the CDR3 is TGTGCCAGCAGTCTTGACGCGAACACTGAAGCTTTCTTT.

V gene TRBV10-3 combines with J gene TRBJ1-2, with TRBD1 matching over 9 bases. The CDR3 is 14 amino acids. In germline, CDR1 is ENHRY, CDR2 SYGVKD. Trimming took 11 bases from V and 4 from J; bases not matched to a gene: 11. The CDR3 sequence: CASRVGQGIYGYTF. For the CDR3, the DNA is TGTGCCTCCCGGGTTGGACAGGGGATCTATGGCTACACCTTC.

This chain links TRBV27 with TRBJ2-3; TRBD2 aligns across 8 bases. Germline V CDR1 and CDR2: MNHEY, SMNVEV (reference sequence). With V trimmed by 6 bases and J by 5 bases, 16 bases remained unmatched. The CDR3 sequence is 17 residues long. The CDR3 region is CASSSLGRGGPKDTQYF. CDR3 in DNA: TGTGCCAGCAGCTCCCTGGGTCGCGGGGGGCCGAAAGATACGCAGTATTTT.

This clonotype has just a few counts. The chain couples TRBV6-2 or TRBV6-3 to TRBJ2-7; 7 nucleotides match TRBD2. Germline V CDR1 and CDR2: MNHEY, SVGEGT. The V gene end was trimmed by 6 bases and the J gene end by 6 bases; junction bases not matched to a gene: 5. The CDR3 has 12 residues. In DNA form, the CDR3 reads TGTGCCAGCAGCTCCTCGGGGGGCGAGCAGTACGTC. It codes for CASSSSGGEQYV.

The CDR3 DNA reads TGTGCCAGCAGCCCCGGACAGGGGGTGAACACTGAAGCTTTCTTT. Residues: CASSPGQGVNTEAFF. V usage is TRBV11-2 and J usage is TRBJ1-1; 10 bases are a match to TRBD1. Germline V CDR1 and CDR2: SGHAT, FQNNGV. The CDR3 sequence is 15 residues long. V gave up 5 bases and J gave up 0 bases; unmatched junction bases: 3.

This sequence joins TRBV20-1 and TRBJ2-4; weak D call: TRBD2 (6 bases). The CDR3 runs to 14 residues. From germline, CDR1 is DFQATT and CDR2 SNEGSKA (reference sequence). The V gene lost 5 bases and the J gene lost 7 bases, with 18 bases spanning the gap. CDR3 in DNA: TGCAGTGCTGTTTTCCGAGACAGCGGGAACATTCAGTACTTC. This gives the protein CSAVFRDSGNIQYF.

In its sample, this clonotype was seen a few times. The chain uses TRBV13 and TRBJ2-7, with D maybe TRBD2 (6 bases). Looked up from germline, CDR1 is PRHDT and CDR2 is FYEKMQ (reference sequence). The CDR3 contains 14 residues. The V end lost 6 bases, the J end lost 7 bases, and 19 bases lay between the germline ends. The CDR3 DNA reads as TGTGCCAGCAGTGTTCTCGGTCCAGGAGGGGAGCAGTACTTC. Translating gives CASSVLGPGGEQYF.

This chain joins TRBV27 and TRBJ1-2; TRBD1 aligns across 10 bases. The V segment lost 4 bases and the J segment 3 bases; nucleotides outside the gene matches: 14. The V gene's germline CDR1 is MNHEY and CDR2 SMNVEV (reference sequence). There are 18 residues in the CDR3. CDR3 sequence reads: CASSSPHPGQGKYYGYTF. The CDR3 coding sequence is TGTGCCAGCAGTTCACCCCATCCGGGACAGGGGAAGTACTATGGCTACACCTTC.

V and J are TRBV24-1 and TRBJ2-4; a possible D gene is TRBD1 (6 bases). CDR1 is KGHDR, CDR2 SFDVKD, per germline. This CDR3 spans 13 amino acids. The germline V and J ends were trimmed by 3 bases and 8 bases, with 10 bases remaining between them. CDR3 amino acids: CATSDGHRDIQYF. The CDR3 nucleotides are TGTGCCACCAGTGATGGGCACAGGGACATTCAGTACTTC.

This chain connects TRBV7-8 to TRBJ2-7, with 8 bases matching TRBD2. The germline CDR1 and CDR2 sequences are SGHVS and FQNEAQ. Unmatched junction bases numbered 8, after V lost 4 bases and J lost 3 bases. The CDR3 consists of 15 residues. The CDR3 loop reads CASSSIGTRHYEQYF. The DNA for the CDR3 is TGTGCCAGCAGCTCGATCGGGACTAGGCACTACGAGCAGTACTTC.

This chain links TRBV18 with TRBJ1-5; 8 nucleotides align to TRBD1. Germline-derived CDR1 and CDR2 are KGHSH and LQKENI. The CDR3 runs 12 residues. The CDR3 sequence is CATGESNQPQHF. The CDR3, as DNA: TGTGCGACAGGGGAGAGCAATCAGCCCCAGCATTTT.

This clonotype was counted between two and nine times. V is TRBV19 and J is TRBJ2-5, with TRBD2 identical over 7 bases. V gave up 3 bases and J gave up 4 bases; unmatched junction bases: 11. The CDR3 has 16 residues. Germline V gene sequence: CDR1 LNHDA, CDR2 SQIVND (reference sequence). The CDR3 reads CASSIARSGARETQYF. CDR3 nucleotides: TGTGCCAGTAGTATCGCCCGAAGCGGGGCAAGAGAGACCCAGTACTTC.